The 22 T cell receptor beta chains reported below all come from one sample, sequenced in a study of blood T cells in healthy people across ages. Combining a sample-barcoded 5' primer with a J-beta primer mix, a second PCR ran for about 6 to 12 cycles. TCRdb reprocessed the 5' RACE reads via MiXCR and lists one record per CDR3 protein. The table includes roughly 900,000 distinct CDR3 sequences, 25% to 30% detected once. Sequenced material: blood. These TCRs come from a woman at least 80 years old in good health.

In this sample, this clonotype turned up a few times. The chain uses TRBV12-3 or TRBV12-4 and TRBJ1-2; D unclear. The CDR3 is 14 amino acids. Trimming removed 6 bases at V and 7 bases at J, with 18 bases between. The CDR3: CASSRGGSLGGYTF. The CDR3 coding sequence is TGTGCCAGCAGCCGAGGCGGGTCGTTAGGTGGCTACACCTTC.

This clonotype has a count of ten or more. The chain is built from TRBV7-9 and TRBJ2-5; 9 bases agree with TRBD1. J lost 4 bases, V lost 5 bases, and 11 bases had no gene match. Germline V CDR1 and CDR2: SEHNR, FQNEAQ (reference sequence). This CDR3 comprises 16 residues. Here the CDR3 DNA reads TGTGCCAGCAGCATCGCCGGGACAGGGATCTCAGAGACCCAGTACTTC. This sequence encodes CASSIAGTGISETQYF. Together with reference TRBV7-9 and TRBJ2-5, the CDR3 gives the full variable domain: DTGVSQNPRHKITKRGQNVTFRCDPISEHNRLYWYRQTLGQGPEFLTYFQNEAQLEKSRLLSDRFSAERPKGSFSTLEIQRTEQGDSAMYLCASSIAGTGISETQYFGPGTRLLVL.

This clonotype was counted a few times. The junction differs from germline at one of its ends, possibly a read error. The chain couples TRBV6-6 to TRBJ1-4; D is possibly TRBD1 (5 bases). This CDR3 region has 16 residues. CDR1 is MNHNY and CDR2 is SVGAGI in the germline V gene (reference sequence). This chain's CDR3 is CASSRGETATNEKRFF. CDR3 sequence (DNA): TGTGCCAGCAGTCGCGGCGAGACAGCAACTAATGAAAAACGGTTTTTT.

The chain combines TRBV2 with TRBJ2-5; no reliable D call. The CDR3 is 14 residues long. In germline, CDR1 is SNHLY, CDR2 FYNNEI. V was cut by 6 bases and J by 1 base, with 12 bases left in between. The CDR3 region has the DNA TGTGCCAGCAGAGAGATAGTTCTCCAAGAGACCCAGTACTTC. Encoded protein: CASREIVLQETQYF.

As DNA, the CDR3 is TGTGCCAGCAGCTTAACCCTTATCAATGAGCAGTTCTTC. It specifies CASSLTLINEQFF. This chain links TRBV7-3 with TRBJ2-1; no definite D call. The CDR3 extends over 13 amino acids. Germline CDR1 is SGHTA and CDR2 is FQGTGA. V dropped 0 bases and J dropped 6 bases, with 6 bases sitting between them.

Details on this clonotype: Given a much more abundant clone one base away, this may be a read error. The chain joins TRBV5-4 to TRBJ2-5; TRBD1 matches at 7 bases. The V gene end was trimmed by 7 bases and the J gene end by 0 bases; junction bases not matched to a gene: 6. From germline, CDR1 is SGHNT and CDR2 YYREEE (reference sequence). The CDR3 totals 14 residues. In DNA form, the CDR3 reads TGTGCCAGCGGACAGGACAGCGACCAAGAGACCCAGTACTTC. Translated, it gives CASGQDSDQETQYF.

This clonotype was recorded at least ten times. This chain joins TRBV9 and TRBJ2-5; 7 bases agree with TRBD1. The germline CDR1 and CDR2 sequences are SGDLS and YYNGEE. The trim removed 0 bases at V and 5 bases at J, leaving 4 bases unmatched. This CDR3 spans 14 amino acids. The CDR3 loop reads CASSVGQGRETQYF. DNA for the CDR3: TGTGCCAGCAGCGTAGGACAGGGTCGGGAGACCCAGTACTTC. The complete variable domain, with remaining parts taken from reference TRBV9 and TRBJ2-5, reads DSGVTQTPKHLITATGQRVTLRCSPRSGDLSVYWYQQSLDQGLQFLIQYYNGEERAKGNILERFSAQQFPDLHSELNLSSLELGDSALYFCASSVGQGRETQYFGPGTRLLVL.

This clonotype was seen many times. This chain uses TRBV9 with TRBJ2-1; 7 nucleotides align to TRBD2. J lost 3 bases, V lost 6 bases, and 9 bases had no gene match. Per the germline V gene, CDR1 is SGDLS and CDR2 is YYNGEE. There are 15 residues in the CDR3. CDR3: CASNRPGEGYNEQFF. For the CDR3, the DNA is TGTGCCAGCAACAGACCGGGGGAGGGCTACAATGAGCAGTTCTTC.

This clonotype was detected many times. The V call is TRBV6-1, the J call TRBJ2-7, with D unclear. The CDR3 length is 12 residues. V lost 4 bases, J lost 3 bases, and 7 bases lay in between. Germline CDR1 is MNHNS and CDR2 is SASEGT. The CDR3 is CASSAGNYEQYF. CDR3 DNA sequence: TGTGCCAGCAGTGCCGGAAACTACGAGCAGTACTTC.

This clonotype was counted many times. The chain has TRBV5-1 and TRBJ2-7; 9 bases agree with TRBD1. The CDR3 covers 15 residues. Germline V CDR1 and CDR2: SGHRS, YFSETQ. V lost 4 bases, J lost 5 bases, and 10 bases stayed unmatched. The chain's CDR3 is CASSLGGQGFDEQYF. CDR3 DNA sequence: TGCGCCAGCAGCCTGGGGGGACAGGGTTTTGACGAGCAGTACTTC.

A remark on this clonotype: A much larger clone differs from this one at a single base, so this may be a read error. The DNA for the CDR3 is TGTGCCACCAGCAAGCAGGGTCCTTCCTGTGGCTACACCTTC. Protein product: CATSKQGPSCGYTF. V is TRBV15 and J is TRBJ1-2, with D possibly matching TRBD1 (5 bases). Germline V gives CDR1 LNHNV, CDR2 YYDKDF (reference sequence). The ends were cut back, 4 bases at V and 7 bases at J, with 16 bases in the middle. The CDR3 length is 14 residues.

The sample holds a few counts of this clonotype. The genes are TRBV29-1 and TRBJ2-5; tentatively, D is TRBD1 (6 bases). The DNA end favors TRBJ2-7, so the J call may be wrong. The CDR3 runs 11 residues. Germline V gene lookup returns CDR1 SQVTM and CDR2 ANQGSEA. CDR3 loop: CSTKQGSEQYF. CDR3 nucleotides: TGCAGCACGAAACAGGGATCCGAGCAGTACTTC.

This clonotype was detected many times. The gene calls are TRBV6-2 or TRBV6-3 and TRBJ2-5; tentatively, D is TRBD2 (6 bases). The end of the DNA aligns better with TRBJ2-7, so the J call may be wrong. CDR1 is MNHEY and CDR2 is SVGEGT in the germline V gene. The CDR3 spans 17 residues. The CDR3 is CASSYHQRARGNGEQYF. The CDR3, as DNA: TGTGCCAGCAGTTACCACCAACGAGCGCGGGGAAACGGCGAGCAGTACTTC.

The chain recombines TRBV6-2 or TRBV6-3 with TRBJ1-6, with no clear D. V was trimmed by 0 bases and J by 12 bases, leaving 6 bases between them. The CDR3 sequence is 12 residues long. The germline gives CDR1 MNHEY, CDR2 SVGEGT. CDR3 nucleotides: TGTGCCAGCAGTTACTCAGAGCAACCCCTCCACTTT. Protein product: CASSYSEQPLHF.

V usage is TRBV6-1 and J usage is TRBJ2-2, with D perhaps matching TRBD1 (6 bases). Trimming stripped 4 bases from V and 3 bases from J, with 12 bases between. Germline lookup yields CDR1 MNHNS and CDR2 SASEGT. The CDR3 contains 15 residues. Here the CDR3 reads CASSVGQTYTGELFF. DNA for the CDR3: TGTGCCAGCAGTGTAGGACAGACTTACACCGGGGAGCTGTTTTTT.

Ten or more counts support this clonotype. The V and J genes are TRBV5-1 and TRBJ1-2, with D possibly matching TRBD1 (5 bases). Germline CDR1 reads SGHRS; CDR2 reads YFSETQ. Trimming stripped 3 bases from V and 6 bases from J, with 12 bases between. The CDR3 extends over 13 amino acids. The CDR3 sequence is CASSSGWGDGYTF. In DNA, the CDR3 is TGCGCCAGCAGCTCGGGCTGGGGCGATGGCTACACCTTC.

The V and J genes are TRBV4-1 and TRBJ2-1; no clear D. Between the trimmed V and J ends, which lost 1 base and 5 bases, there was a span of 6 bases. Germline CDR1 reads MGHRA; CDR2 reads YSYEKL. The length of the CDR3 is 13 residues. The CDR3 spells CASSQVDDNEQFF. The DNA of the CDR3 is TGCGCCAGCAGCCAAGTGGATGACAATGAGCAGTTCTTC.

To note about this clonotype: A much larger clonotype is one base distant, so this may be a read error. This chain joins TRBV6-6 and TRBJ2-1, with 9 nucleotides matching TRBD2. The germline V gene has CDR1 MNHNY and CDR2 SVGAGI (reference sequence). The CDR3 contains 17 residues. The ends lost 5 bases at V and 10 bases at J; junction bases unmatched: 18. CDR3 sequence: CASSLYPSGELSYEQFF. In DNA, the CDR3 is TGTGCCAGCAGTCTATACCCTAGCGGGGAACTCTCCTACGAGCAGTTCTTC.

The rearrangement uses TRBV5-1 and TRBJ1-2; unclear D gene. Trimming pared 0 bases from V and 4 bases from J, leaving 13 bases between. CDR1 and CDR2 (germline): SGHRS, YFSETQ. The length of the CDR3 is 15 residues. The CDR3 spells CASSLAPPSSYGYTF. The CDR3 coding sequence is TGCGCCAGCAGCTTGGCCCCGCCAAGCAGCTATGGCTACACCTTC.

On this clonotype itself: With a much larger clone just one base away, this may be a read error. The chain carries TRBV11-1 and TRBJ1-1, with D unclear. The CDR3 length is 14 residues. The germline CDR1 and CDR2 sequences are SGHAT and FQDESV (reference sequence). CDR3 nucleotides: TGTGCCAGCAGCTTAGTCACCGGAAACACTGAAGCTTGCTTT. Translation: CASSLVTGNTEACF.

The chain links TRBV12-3 or TRBV12-4 to TRBJ2-3; D is tentatively TRBD1 or TRBD2 (5 bases each). The V gene lost 2 bases and the J gene lost 15 bases, with 24 bases spanning the gap. The CDR3 extends over 15 amino acids. The CDR3 bases are TGTGCCAGCAGTTTAATGGGAGTGGTGACAGATATGGAATATTTT. This codes for CASSLMGVVTDMEYF.

This clonotype was recorded a few times. This clone may be a read error of a much larger clone one base away. The J gene is TRBJ1-6, the V gene TRBV12-3 or TRBV12-4; 7 nucleotides agree with TRBD1. This CDR3 region has 12 residues. CDR3 in DNA: TGTGCCAACAGTCCGGGACAGCCTCCCCTCCACTTT. Residues: CANSPGQPPLHF.